These T cell receptor beta chains were read from a single sample in a study of blood T cells in healthy people across ages. MiXCR, applied by TCRdb to the 5' RACE reads, yields one record per CDR3 protein. The table includes hundreds of thousands of distinct CDR3 sequences, around 32% detected once. The sequenced sample was blood. These receptors were collected from a woman older than 75 in good health. The CDR3 runs from the conserved cysteine through the conserved F or W. Each record gives: D gene, clone size, V gene, J gene, CDR3 protein, CDR3 DNA. D genes are given only for firm matches. Size is stated for part of the rows, as once, few or many counts, or as a class when the clone is expanded.

D: .
size: few
V: TRBV14
J: TRBJ2-5
CDR3: CASNQDLGETQYF
DNA: TGTGCCAGCAACCAAGATCTCGGAGAGACCCAGTACTTC

D: .
size: few
V: TRBV30
J: TRBJ1-5
CDR3: CAWSALRARGPQHF
DNA: TGTGCCTGGAGTGCACTCAGGGCCCGCGGGCCCCAGCATTTT

D: TRBD2
size: many
V: TRBV20-1
J: TRBJ2-1
CDR3: CSARVGRSGAFYNEQFF
DNA: TGCAGTGCTAGAGTTGGGAGAAGCGGGGCTTTCTACAATGAGCAGTTCTTC

D: .
size: many
V: TRBV7-2
J: TRBJ2-7
CDR3: CASSLQTVGSYEQYF
DNA: TGTGCCAGCAGCTTACAAACGGTTGGCTCCTACGAGCAGTACTTC

D: .
size: .
V: TRBV15
J: TRBJ2-5
CDR3: CATSTGAGTQETQYF
DNA: TGTGCCACCAGCACGGGGGCCGGAACCCAAGAGACCCAGTACTTC

D: TRBD2
size: .
V: TRBV5-1
J: TRBJ2-4
CDR3: CASTLGGLEKEQYF
DNA: TGCGCCAGCACCTTAGGAGGACTAGAGAAAGAGCAGTACTTC

D: .
size: once
V: TRBV6-2/TRBV6-3
J: TRBJ1-5
CDR3: CASSYGWGGNDQPQHF
DNA: TGTGCCAGCAGTTACGGGTGGGGAGGGAACGATCAGCCCCAGCATTTT

D: .
size: many
V: TRBV7-9
J: TRBJ2-7
CDR3: CASSFGGGAAEQYF
DNA: TGTGCCAGCAGCTTCGGTGGGGGGGCCGCCGAGCAGTACTTC

D: .
size: .
V: TRBV20-1
J: TRBJ2-1
CDR3: CSARLLYNEQFF
DNA: TGCAGTGCTAGGTTACTTTACAATGAGCAGTTCTTC

D: .
size: .
V: TRBV12-3/TRBV12-4
J: TRBJ2-2
CDR3: CASSRRLANTGELFF
DNA: TGTGCCAGCAGTCGCCGGCTCGCGAACACCGGGGAGCTGTTTTTT

D: TRBD1
size: many
V: TRBV27
J: TRBJ2-1
CDR3: CASSLDRDLLNEQFF
DNA: TGTGCCAGCAGTTTGGACAGGGATCTGCTCAATGAGCAGTTCTTC

D: .
size: .
V: TRBV10-3
J: TRBJ1-1
CDR3: CAISESNAVRGRWSFF
DNA: TGTGCCATCAGTGAGTCGAATGCGGTAAGAGGGAGGTGGTCTTTCTTT

D: TRBD1
size: many
V: TRBV18
J: TRBJ2-1
CDR3: CASSPLPGQGAVEQFF
DNA: TGTGCCAGCTCACCACTCCCGGGACAGGGGGCAGTTGAGCAGTTCTTC

D: TRBD1
size: many
V: TRBV20-1
J: TRBJ1-5
CDR3: CSAEGAGQPQHF
DNA: TGCAGTGCCGAGGGGGCGGGTCAGCCCCAGCATTTT

D: .
size: many
V: TRBV11-2
J: TRBJ1-2
CDR3: CASSHDLGRARVGYTF
DNA: TGTGCCAGCAGCCACGATCTGGGGAGGGCGCGGGTTGGCTACACCTTC

D: .
size: many
V: TRBV20-1
J: TRBJ2-3
CDR3: CSARPSGPTQYF
DNA: TGCAGTGCTAGGCCCAGTGGGCCTACGCAGTATTTT

D: TRBD2
size: .
V: TRBV3-1
J: TRBJ2-5
CDR3: CASSQGGRAGEQYF
DNA: TGTGCCAGCAGCCAAGGTGGGAGGGCCGGAGAGCAGTACTTC

D: .
size: .
V: TRBV30
J: TRBJ1-5
CDR3: CAWTRDNQPQHF
DNA: TGTGCCTGGACCAGGGACAATCAGCCCCAGCATTTT

D: .
size: once
V: TRBV12-3/TRBV12-4
J: TRBJ2-7
CDR3: CASSSPINYEQYF
DNA: TGTGCCAGCAGTTCCCCTATCAACTACGAGCAGTACTTC

D: .
size: .
V: TRBV6-1
J: TRBJ1-5
CDR3: CASSGRRGGQPQHF
DNA: TGTGCCAGCAGTGGGCGACGGGGTGGCCAGCCCCAGCATTTT